This T cell receptor beta chain was captured in a study of blood T cell repertoires in COVID-19. As for the study in general: From the United States, Italy and Spain came samples of acute and convalescent COVID-19.

This CDR3 comprises 15 residues. Germline V gives CDR1 SGHDT, CDR2 YYEEEE. The V gene lost 0 bases and the J gene lost 3 bases, with 10 bases spanning the gap. Authors' data handling: For nucleated cells, counts were estimated from reference gene primer amplification. TCRdb's copy holds only in-frame clones and misses some; the assay was immunoSEQ multiplex PCR. From that table come the V and J calls and clone size; the DNA was used to work out D and trimming. The sample holds 400,000 to 450,000 clones; about nine tenths are singletons and the top ten take over 1.1%. This TCR derives from a young woman with active or convalescent COVID-19. The chain links TRBV5-6 to TRBJ1-5; no clear D. Sequencing input: peripheral blood. CDR3 amino acids: CASSLGSVANQPQHF. In DNA, the CDR3 is TGTGCCAGCAGCTTGGGGAGCGTGGCCAATCAGCCCCAGCATTTT.